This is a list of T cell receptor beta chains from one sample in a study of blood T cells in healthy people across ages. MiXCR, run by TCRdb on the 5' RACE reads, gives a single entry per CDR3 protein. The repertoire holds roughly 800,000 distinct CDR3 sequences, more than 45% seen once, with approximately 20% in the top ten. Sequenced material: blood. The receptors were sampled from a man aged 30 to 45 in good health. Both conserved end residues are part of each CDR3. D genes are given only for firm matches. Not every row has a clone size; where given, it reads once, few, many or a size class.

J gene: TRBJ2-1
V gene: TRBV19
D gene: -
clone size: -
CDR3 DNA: TGTGCCAGTAGTCCGGGTCAGCACAATGAGCAGTTCTTC
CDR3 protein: CASSPGQHNEQFF

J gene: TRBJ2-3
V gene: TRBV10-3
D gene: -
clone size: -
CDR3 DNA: TGTGCCTCAGGCTGGTCGCTACCTGGTACAGATACGCAGTATTTT
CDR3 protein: CASGWSLPGTDTQYF

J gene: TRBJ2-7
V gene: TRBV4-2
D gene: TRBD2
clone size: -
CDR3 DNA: TGTGCCAGCAGCCAAGACCAACTAGCGGGAGAGACCTACGAGCAGTACTTC
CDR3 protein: CASSQDQLAGETYEQYF

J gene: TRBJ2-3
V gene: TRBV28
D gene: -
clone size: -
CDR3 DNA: TGTGCCAGCATGGACGGGTTGACAGATACGCAGTATTTT
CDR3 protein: CASMDGLTDTQYF

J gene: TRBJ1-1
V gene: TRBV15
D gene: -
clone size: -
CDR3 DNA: TGTGCCACCTGGCAGGGTTTGATGAACACTGAAGCTTTCTTT
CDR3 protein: CATWQGLMNTEAFF

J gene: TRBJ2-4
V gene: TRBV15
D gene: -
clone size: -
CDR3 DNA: TGTGCCACCAGCAATCTCAGTGAGGGGGGAAACATTCAGTACTTC
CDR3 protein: CATSNLSEGGNIQYF

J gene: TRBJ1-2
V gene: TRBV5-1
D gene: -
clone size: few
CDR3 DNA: TGCGCCAGCAGCTTGGTGCCGGGGACCTATGGCTACACCTTC
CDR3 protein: CASSLVPGTYGYTF

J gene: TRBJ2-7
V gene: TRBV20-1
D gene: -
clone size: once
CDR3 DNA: TGCAGTGCTAGTTTGGCAGTCGCTCCCTACGAGCAGTACTTC
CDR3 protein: CSASLAVAPYEQYF

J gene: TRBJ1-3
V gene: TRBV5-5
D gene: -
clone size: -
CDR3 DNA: TGTGCCAGCACCTTGTCCCAAAGCTCTGGAAACACCATATATTTT
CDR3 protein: CASTLSQSSGNTIYF

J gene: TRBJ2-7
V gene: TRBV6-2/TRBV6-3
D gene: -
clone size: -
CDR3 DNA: TGTGCCAGCAGGCGCCTCCCCAGGGACGAGCAGTACTTC
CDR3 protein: CASRRLPRDEQYF

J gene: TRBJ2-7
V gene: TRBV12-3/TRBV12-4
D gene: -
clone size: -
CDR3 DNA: TGTGCCAGCAGTTGGAGTGGCTACGAGCAGTACTTC
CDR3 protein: CASSWSGYEQYF

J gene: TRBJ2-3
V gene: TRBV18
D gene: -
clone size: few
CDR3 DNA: TGTGCCAGCTCACGATCTATGGTGGGGGTCACAGATACGCAGTATTTT
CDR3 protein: CASSRSMVGVTDTQYF

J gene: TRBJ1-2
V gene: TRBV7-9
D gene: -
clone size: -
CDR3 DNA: TGTGCCAGCAGCGAGAGAGGAGGCGATGGCTACACCTTC
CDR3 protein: CASSERGGDGYTF

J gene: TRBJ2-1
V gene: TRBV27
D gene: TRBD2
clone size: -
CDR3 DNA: TGTGCCAGCAGTTGGGGGGGTCCCGGAAGCTCCTACAATGAGCGGTTCTTC
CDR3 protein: CASSWGGPGSSYNERFF

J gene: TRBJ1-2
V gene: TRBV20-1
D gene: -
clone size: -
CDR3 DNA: TGCAGTGCTAGAGAGGATATGGGTTACACCTTC
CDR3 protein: CSAREDMGYTF

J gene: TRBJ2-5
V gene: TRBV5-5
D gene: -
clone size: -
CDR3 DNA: TGTGCCAGCAGCTTGATGGGTTCGGAGACCCAGTACTTC
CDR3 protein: CASSLMGSETQYF

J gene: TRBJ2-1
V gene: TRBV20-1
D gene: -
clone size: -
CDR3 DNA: TGCAGTGCCCCGAGAGCGCAGTTACAGAGTACCTACAATGAGCAGTTCTTC
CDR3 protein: CSAPRAQLQSTYNEQFF

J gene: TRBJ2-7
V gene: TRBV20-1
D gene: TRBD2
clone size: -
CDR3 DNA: TGCAGTGCCCAAAGCGGGGGGACATCCTACGAGCAGTACTTC
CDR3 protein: CSAQSGGTSYEQYF

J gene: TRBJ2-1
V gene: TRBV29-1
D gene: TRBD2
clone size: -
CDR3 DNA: TGCAGCGTTGAAGAAACGGGGACTAGCGGGTGGAATGAGCAGTTCTTC
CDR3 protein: CSVEETGTSGWNEQFF

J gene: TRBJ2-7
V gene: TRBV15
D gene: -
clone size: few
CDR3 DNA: TGTGCCACCGGGGATGGGAACTCAGGGTTCTACGAGCAGTACTTC
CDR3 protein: CATGDGNSGFYEQYF

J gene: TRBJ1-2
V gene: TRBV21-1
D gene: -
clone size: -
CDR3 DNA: TGTGCCAGCAGCAAAGAACCTTTAAACAGGTTATATGGCTACACCTTC
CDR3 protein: CASSKEPLNRLYGYTF

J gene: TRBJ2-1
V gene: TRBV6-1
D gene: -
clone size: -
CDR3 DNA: TGTGCCAGCAGTGTAGCGGTAACCTACAATGGGCAGTTCTTC
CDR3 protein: CASSVAVTYNGQFF

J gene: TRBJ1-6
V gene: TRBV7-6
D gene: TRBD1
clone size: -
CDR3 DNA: TGTGCCAGCAGCAGTACCGGAACAGGGGTTTCACCCCTCCACTTT
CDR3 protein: CASSSTGTGVSPLHF

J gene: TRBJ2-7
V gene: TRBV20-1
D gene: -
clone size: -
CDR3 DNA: TGCAGTGCTAGAGACGGACAGACTACCTACGAGCAGTACTTC
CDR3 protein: CSARDGQTTYEQYF

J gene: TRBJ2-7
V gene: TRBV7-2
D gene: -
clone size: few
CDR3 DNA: TGTGCCAGCAGCCCTCGACGGTCCTACGAGCAGTACTTC
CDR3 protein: CASSPRRSYEQYF

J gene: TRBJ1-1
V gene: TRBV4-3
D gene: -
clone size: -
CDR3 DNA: TGCGCCAGCAGCCGGGAGTTCGGAAGGGGCTTTGCTTTCTTT
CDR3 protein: CASSREFGRGFAFF

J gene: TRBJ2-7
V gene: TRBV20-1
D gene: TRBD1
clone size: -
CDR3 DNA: TGCAGTGCTAGGGCCAGGACAGGGAAAGTCTACGAGCAGTACTTC
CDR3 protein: CSARARTGKVYEQYF

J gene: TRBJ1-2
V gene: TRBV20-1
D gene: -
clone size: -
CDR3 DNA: TGCAGTGCTAGTTCGGGGGGAGAGGTGGATGGCTACACCTTC
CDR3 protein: CSASSGGEVDGYTF

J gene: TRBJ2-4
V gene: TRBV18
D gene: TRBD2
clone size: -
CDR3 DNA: TGTGCCAGCTCCCGAGATCACTCCGGGACTAGCAACATTCAGTACTTC
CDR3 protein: CASSRDHSGTSNIQYF

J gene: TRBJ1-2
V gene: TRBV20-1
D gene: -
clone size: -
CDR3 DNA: TGCAGTGCTAGAGATCCTAAACCCCCAAGGTCCGGTGGCTACACCTTC
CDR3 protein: CSARDPKPPRSGGYTF

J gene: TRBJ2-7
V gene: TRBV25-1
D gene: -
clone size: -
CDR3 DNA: TGTGCCAGCAGTGAATCTCCCAGGGACATTTATGTCCTCTCCTACGAGCAGTACTTC
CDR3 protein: CASSESPRDIYVLSYEQYF

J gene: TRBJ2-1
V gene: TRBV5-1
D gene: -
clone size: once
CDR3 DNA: TGCGCCAGCAGCCGGAGGGTCAACGAGAATGAGCAGTTCTTC
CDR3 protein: CASSRRVNENEQFF

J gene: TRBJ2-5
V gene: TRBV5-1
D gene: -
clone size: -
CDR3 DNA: TGTGCCAGCAGCCGGACGGTTCAAGAGACCCAGTACTTC
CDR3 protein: CASSRTVQETQYF

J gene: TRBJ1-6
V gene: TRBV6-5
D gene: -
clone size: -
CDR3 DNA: TGTGCCAGCAGTAACCGGGACGGAAATTCACCCCTCCACTTT
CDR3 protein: CASSNRDGNSPLHF

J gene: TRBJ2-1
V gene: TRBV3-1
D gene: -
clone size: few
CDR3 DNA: TGTGCCAGCAGCCAAGAGGGGGCTAATGAGCAGTTCTTC
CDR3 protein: CASSQEGANEQFF

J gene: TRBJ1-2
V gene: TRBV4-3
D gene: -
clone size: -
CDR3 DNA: TGCGCCAGCAGCCAAGAGGCCTTGAGGGGTGGCTACACCTTC
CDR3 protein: CASSQEALRGGYTF

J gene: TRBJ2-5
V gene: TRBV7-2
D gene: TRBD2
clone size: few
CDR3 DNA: TGTGCCAGCAGCTCCACCCCGATGGCGGGGGTTTACCAAGAGACCCAGTACTTC
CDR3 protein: CASSSTPMAGVYQETQYF

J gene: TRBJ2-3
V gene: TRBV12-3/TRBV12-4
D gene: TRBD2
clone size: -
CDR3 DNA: TGTGCCAGCAGTCTTTTAGGTGGAGAGCCTAGCGGGGGGTTCGGAGATACGCAGTATTTT
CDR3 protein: CASSLLGGEPSGGFGDTQYF

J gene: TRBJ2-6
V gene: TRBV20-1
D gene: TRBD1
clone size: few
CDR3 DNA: TGCAGTGCTTGGACAGGGCCCTCTGGGGCCAACGTCCTGACTTTC
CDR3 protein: CSAWTGPSGANVLTF

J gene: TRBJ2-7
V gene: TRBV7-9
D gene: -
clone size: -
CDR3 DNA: TGTGCCAGCAGCTTAGAGTATGTGGAAGGGGCCGACTACGAGCAGTACTTC
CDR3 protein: CASSLEYVEGADYEQYF

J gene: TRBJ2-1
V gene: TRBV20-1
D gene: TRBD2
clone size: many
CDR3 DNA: TGCAGTGCTAGAAGTAGCGGGGGGGCCTACAATGAGCAGTTCTTC
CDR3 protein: CSARSSGGAYNEQFF

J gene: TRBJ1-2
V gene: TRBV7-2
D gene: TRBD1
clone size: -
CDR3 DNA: TGTGCCAGCAATACTAGAACAGACAGGGGACCCTGGGGTGGCTACACCTTC
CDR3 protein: CASNTRTDRGPWGGYTF

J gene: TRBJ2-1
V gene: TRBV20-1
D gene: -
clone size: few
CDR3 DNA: TGCAGTGCTAGAGATTATGGGCCAAATGAGCAGTTCTTC
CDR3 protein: CSARDYGPNEQFF